The entry below describes one T cell receptor beta chain. Germline V gives CDR1 SGHNT, CDR2 YYREEE (reference sequence). CDR3 size: 16 residues. J was trimmed by 7 bases and V by 4 bases; bases with no gene match: 7. The sample belongs to a study of blood T cell repertoires in COVID-19. The overall study: Sites in the United States, Italy and Spain provided acute and convalescent COVID-19 samples.

Repertoires were generated with immunoSEQ multiplex PCR, while TCRdb's copy carries only in-frame clones and drops some. This sample has 140,000 or so clones; roughly 80% occur once, and the top ten carry approximately 3.5%. This sequence was found in a man in his 70s who had recovered from COVID-19. Sequencing input: peripheral blood. V is TRBV5-4 and J is TRBJ2-1; 14 bases are a match to TRBD2. The CDR3 bases are TGTGCCAGCAGCGTCGGGACTAGCGGGAGAGATAATGAGCAGTTCTTC. Translating gives CASSVGTSGRDNEQFF.